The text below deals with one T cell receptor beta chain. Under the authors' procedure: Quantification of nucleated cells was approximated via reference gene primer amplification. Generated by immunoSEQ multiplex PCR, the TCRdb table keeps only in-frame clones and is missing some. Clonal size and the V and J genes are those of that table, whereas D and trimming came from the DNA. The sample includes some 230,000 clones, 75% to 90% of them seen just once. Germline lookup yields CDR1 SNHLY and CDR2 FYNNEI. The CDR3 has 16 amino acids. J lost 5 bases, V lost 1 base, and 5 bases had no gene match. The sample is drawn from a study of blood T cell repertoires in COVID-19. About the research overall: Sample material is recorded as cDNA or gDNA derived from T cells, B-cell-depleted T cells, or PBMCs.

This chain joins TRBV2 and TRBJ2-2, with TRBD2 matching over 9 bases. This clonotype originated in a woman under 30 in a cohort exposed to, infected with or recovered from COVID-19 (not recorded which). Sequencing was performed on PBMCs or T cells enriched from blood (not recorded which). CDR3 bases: TGTGCCAGCAGTGAAGGCGGGAGGGCCGAAACCGGGGAGCTGTTTTTT. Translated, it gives CASSEGGRAETGELFF. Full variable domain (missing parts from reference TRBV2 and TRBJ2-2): EPEVTQTPSHQVTQMGQEVILRCVPISNHLYFYWYRQILGQKVEFLVSFYNNEISEKSEIFDDQFSVERPDGSNFTLKIRSTKLEDSAMYFCASSEGGRAETGELFFGEGSRLTVL.